Shown below are 20 T cell receptor beta chains from a single sample sequenced in a study of chemoradiotherapy in HPV16-positive cancers. Sequencing used immunoSEQ multiplex PCR; TCRdb keeps in-frame clones, though not all of them. The sample has about 3,600 clones, around 94% seen once. Sample collection was performed from a patient who underwent chemoradiotherapy. The receptors here all came from a human donor with HPV-associated anogenital cancer.

The gene calls are TRBV6-6 and TRBJ1-2; no definite D call. CDR1 and CDR2 from the germline V gene are MNHNY and SVGAGI (reference sequence). Trimming left V 2 bases short and J 7 bases short, with 14 bases between. This CDR3 contains 14 residues. The CDR3 DNA reads TGTGCCAGCAGTTACAATCAGGAAGTTGGTGGCTACACCTTC. Its translation: CASSYNQEVGGYTF.

The rearrangement uses TRBV9 and TRBJ2-3; 10 bases match TRBD1. Unmatched junction bases numbered 5, after V lost 4 bases and J lost 3 bases. Germline V gene data show CDR1 as SGDLS and CDR2 as YYNGEE. The CDR3 is 15 amino acids. In nucleotides, the CDR3 is TGTGCCAGCAGCCCAGGACAGGGGGTTACAGATACGCAGTATTTT. Translated, it gives CASSPGQGVTDTQYF.

This chain links TRBV21-1 with TRBJ2-5; the listed D gene, TRBD1, was not tested against the DNA. TRBV21-1 is marked as a pseudogene. The CDR3 totals 15 residues. CDR3 residues: CASGLRLDRGETQYF. The CDR3 DNA reads TGTGCCAGCGGTCTCCGTTTGGACAGGGGAGAGACCCAGTACTTC.

The gene calls are TRBV5-1 and TRBJ2-1, with TRBD2 as a possible D gene (5 bases). V was shortened by 1 base and J by 4 bases, with 12 bases between the two germline ends. Germline V gives CDR1 SGHRS, CDR2 YFSETQ. There are 15 residues in the CDR3. The CDR3 region has the DNA TGCGCCAGCAGCTTGCAAGGACTCGCGTACAATGAGCAGTTCTTC. It specifies CASSLQGLAYNEQFF.

The rearrangement uses TRBV5-1 and TRBJ2-1, with no clear D. V was clipped by 0 bases and J by 7 bases, with 23 bases between them. Germline V gene data show CDR1 as SGHRS and CDR2 as YFSETQ. This CDR3 spans 18 amino acids. In nucleotides, the CDR3 is TGCGCCAGCAGCTTGGCCGAGATTGGGCTGCCGAACCCTAATGAGCAGTTCTTC. It is translated as CASSLAEIGLPNPNEQFF.

Note on this clone: The junction and the germline gene differ at one end; a read error may be behind it. CDR3 coding DNA: TGTGCCAGCAACCCCGCAAATAAGGGCTCCACCTTC. It is translated as CASNPANKGSTF. V is TRBV6-1 and J is TRBJ1-2; the D is unclear. This CDR3 contains 12 residues. Germline loops: CDR1 MNHNS, CDR2 SASEGT.

The chain links TRBV10-1 to TRBJ2-7; possibly TRBD1 for D (6 bases). Per germline, CDR1 WNHNN and CDR2 SYGVQD (reference sequence). There are 15 residues in the CDR3. V shed 3 bases and J shed 2 bases, with 14 bases lying between them. CDR3 sequence: CASSDPGASTYEQYF. CDR3 DNA: TGCGCCAGCAGTGATCCAGGGGCTTCAACCTACGAGCAGTACTTC.

The V call is TRBV30, the J call TRBJ2-5; a weak D match, TRBD1 (5 bases). Germline values: CDR1 GTSNPN, CDR2 SVGIG (reference sequence). The CDR3 covers 12 residues. V was trimmed by 2 bases and J by 4 bases, leaving 8 bases between them. This CDR3 reads CAWSSRAETQYF. The DNA of the CDR3 is TGTGCCTGGAGTAGCAGGGCAGAGACCCAGTACTTC.

The V and J genes are TRBV6-5 and TRBJ2-1; possibly TRBD1 or TRBD2 for D (6 bases each). V lost 2 bases and J lost 3, with 11 bases in between. This CDR3 has 15 amino acids. Germline CDR1 MNHEY, CDR2 SVGAGI. The CDR3 here is CASSYEGGGYNEQFF. Here the CDR3 DNA reads TGTGCCAGCAGTTACGAGGGGGGCGGCTACAATGAGCAGTTCTTC.

The CDR3 sequence is CASRDRGQTNEKLFF. For the CDR3, the DNA is TGTGCCAGCCGAGACAGGGGGCAAACTAATGAAAAACTGTTTTTT. V usage is TRBV6-6 and J usage is TRBJ1-4; 10 bases are shared with TRBD1. The J segment lost 1 base and the V segment lost 8 bases, leaving 4 bases of the junction unmatched. The CDR3 is made up of 15 amino acids. Germline V gives CDR1 MNHNY, CDR2 SVGAGI (reference sequence).

This chain connects TRBV5-1 to TRBJ2-1, with 7 bases that match TRBD2. Trimming cost V 1 base and J 7 bases; bases outside gene matches: 5. Germline V gene sequence: CDR1 SGHRS, CDR2 YFSETQ. The length of the CDR3 is 14 residues. CDR3 coding DNA: TGCGCCAGCAGCTTGCCTAGCGGCCCTAATGAGCAGTTCTTC. Translation: CASSLPSGPNEQFF.

The chain carries TRBV27 and TRBJ2-1; 8 nucleotides align to TRBD1. Per germline, CDR1 MNHEY and CDR2 SMNVEV (reference sequence). J was trimmed by 3 bases and V by 5 bases; bases with no gene match: 12. The CDR3 is made up of 17 amino acids. The CDR3 reads CASSLPPGGSDYNEQFF. The DNA for the CDR3 is TGTGCCAGCAGTCTCCCCCCAGGGGGCTCTGACTACAATGAGCAGTTCTTC.

The V gene is TRBV30, the J gene TRBJ1-6, with D unclear. The V end was cut by 5 bases, the J end by 7 bases, with 9 bases between. This CDR3 region has 12 residues. Germline V gives CDR1 GTSNPN, CDR2 SVGIG (reference sequence). The chain's CDR3 is CAWSQRNSPLHF. The CDR3 DNA sequence: TGTGCCTGGTCACAGCGCAATTCACCCCTCCACTTT.

This chain joins TRBV10-3 and TRBJ2-3; TRBD2 matches 7 bases. The length of the CDR3 is 16 residues. Per germline, CDR1 ENHRY and CDR2 SYGVKD. Losses at the gene ends were 11 bases for V and 2 bases for J; bases not matched to a gene: 16. CDR3 loop: CASRREAGTFTDTQYF. The CDR3 DNA sequence: TGTGCCTCCAGGAGGGAAGCGGGAACCTTCACAGATACGCAGTATTTT.

V is TRBV6-5 and J is TRBJ1-5, with 9 positions matching TRBD1. Germline V lookup: CDR1 MNHEY, CDR2 SVGAGI. With 6 bases clipped from V and 4 bases from J, the junction kept 4 bases outside the gene matches. This CDR3 is 14 amino acids long. This chain's CDR3 is CASRKDRGNQPQHF. CDR3 sequence (DNA): TGTGCCAGCAGAAAGGACAGGGGAAATCAGCCCCAGCATTTT.

This sequence joins TRBV7-2 and TRBJ1-1, with D unresolved. The CDR3 consists of 14 residues. V lost 1 base, J lost 6 bases, and 12 bases lay in between. In germline, CDR1 is SGHTA, CDR2 FQGNSA. CDR3 bases: TGTGCCAGCAGCTTAGGGCTGGGAGTGGCTGAAGCTTTCTTT. As protein: CASSLGLGVAEAFF.

The J gene is TRBJ2-1, the V gene TRBV6-1, with no clear D. Trimming removed 0 bases from V and 10 bases from J, with 13 bases in between. The CDR3 has 14 residues. In germline, CDR1 is MNHNS, CDR2 SASEGT. CDR3 amino acids: CASSEASRSGEQFF. The CDR3 DNA is TGTGCCAGCAGTGAAGCTTCGAGGTCCGGGGAGCAGTTCTTC.

The chain links TRBV29-1 to TRBJ2-3, with D unresolved. The germline V gene has CDR1 SQVTM and CDR2 ANQGSEA. V lost 3 bases, J lost 2 bases, and 3 bases lay in between. The CDR3 totals 11 residues. CDR3 sequence reads: CSVDLTDTQYF. As DNA, the CDR3 is TGCAGCGTTGACCTCACAGATACGCAGTATTTT.

The chain employs TRBV10-2 and TRBJ2-3, with TRBD2 matching 8 bases. CDR1 and CDR2 from the germline V gene are WSHSY and SAAADI. The CDR3 totals 16 residues. V shed 7 bases, J shed 0 bases, and the junction held 9 bases outside the gene matches. The CDR3 is CASKSLAGPSTDTQYF. CDR3 in DNA: TGCGCCAGCAAGTCTTTAGCGGGACCTAGCACAGATACGCAGTATTTT.

V usage is TRBV19 and J usage is TRBJ1-5; 8 bases match TRBD1. The V gene end was trimmed by 4 bases and the J gene end by 7 bases; junction bases not matched to a gene: 6. Germline V CDR1 and CDR2: LNHDA, SQIVND (reference sequence). This CDR3 is built from 14 residues. Written as DNA, the CDR3 is TGTGCCAGTAGTACCGGACAGGGAGGACAGCCCCAGCATTTT. Its translation is CASSTGQGGQPQHF.